The entry below describes one TCR beta chain. The antigen remains unidentified. This sample was included in a study of T cell responses to AZD1222 COVID-19 vaccine. This CDR3 comprises 14 residues. Trimming removed 6 bases at V and 0 bases at J, with 11 bases between. Germline CDR1 is MNHEY and CDR2 is SVGAGI. The repertoire was sequenced with immunoSEQ multiplex PCR; TCRdb's copy has only in-frame clones and lacks some. The sample lists 100,000 to 150,000 clones; about nine tenths were seen once. Study-wide results and limits: Spike-wide vaccine-associated CD4 TCRs dominated at 160-218 and 743-854.

The chain recombines TRBV6-5 with TRBJ1-1; D is unclear. This receptor was obtained from an adult in good health. The specimen comprised peripheral blood, sampled on day 0 of AZD1222 vaccination. The CDR3 protein is CASRDAGVNTEAFF. CDR3 DNA: TGTGCCAGCAGGGACGCCGGGGTGAACACTGAAGCTTTCTTT.